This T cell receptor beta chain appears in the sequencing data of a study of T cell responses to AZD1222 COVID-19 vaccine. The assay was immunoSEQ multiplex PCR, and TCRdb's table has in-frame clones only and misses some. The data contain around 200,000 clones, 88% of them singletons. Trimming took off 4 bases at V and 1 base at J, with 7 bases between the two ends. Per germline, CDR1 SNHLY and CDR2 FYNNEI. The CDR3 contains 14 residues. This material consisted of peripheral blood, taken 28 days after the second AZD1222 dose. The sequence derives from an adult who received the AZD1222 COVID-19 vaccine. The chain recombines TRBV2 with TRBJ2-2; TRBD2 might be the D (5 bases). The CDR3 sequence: CASSVGKNTGELFF. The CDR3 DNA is TGTGCCAGCAGTGTCGGGAAGAACACCGGGGAGCTGTTTTTT. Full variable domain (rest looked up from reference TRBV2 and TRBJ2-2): EPEVTQTPSHQVTQMGQEVILRCVPISNHLYFYWYRQILGQKVEFLVSFYNNEISEKSEIFDDQFSVERPDGSNFTLKIRSTKLEDSAMYFCASSVGKNTGELFFGEGSRLTVL.